This TCR beta chain was captured in a study of T-cell reconstitution after alpha-beta-depleted transplantation in children. Overall study results and limits: Several hundred graft clones that had expanded were reportedly the source of alpha-beta T cells about two months after transplant. T-cell counts and diversity were attributed mostly to newly produced T cells one year after transplant. For some patients, TCRbeta diversity was high at day 60 because of recipient T cells and thymic progenitors that survived.

Researchers prepared the TCRbeta library using unique molecular identifiers, the study reports. Each CDR3 protein gets one entry after TCRdb re-called the PCR reads with MiXCR. The sample shows a few hundred thousand distinct CDR3 sequences, approximately 30% of them seen only once. The CDR3 length is 14 residues. From germline, CDR1 is SEHNR and CDR2 FQNEAQ (reference sequence). J lost 2 bases, V lost 4 bases, and 4 bases had no gene match. Note on this clonotype: What it binds is not known.

The source is a boy under two years old with Wiskott-Aldrich syndrome, due to receive a stem cell transplant. This chain uses TRBV7-9 with TRBJ2-5, with TRBD1 matching over 7 bases. The sequenced sample was PBMCs, obtained before TCRalphabeta/CD19-depleted stem cell transplant. The chain's CDR3 is CASSSTGKQETQYF. The DNA for the CDR3 is TGTGCCAGCAGCTCGACAGGGAAACAAGAGACCCAGTACTTC.